This T cell receptor (beta chain) was sequenced in a study of identifying expanded T cells in peripheral blood. Germline V gene lookup returns CDR1 MDHEN and CDR2 SYDVKM. J was trimmed by 9 bases and V by 7 bases; bases with no gene match: 9. The CDR3 length is 13 residues. A few counts support this clone. Only in-frame clones appear in the TCRdb table, and some are missing; sequencing was by immunoSEQ multiplex PCR. The sample holds tens of thousands of clones, 70% to 90% seen once. The clonotype was recovered from a person aged 18-70 years in good health. V is TRBV28 and J is TRBJ1-5; 7 bases match TRBD1. The sequencing sample was made of blood. This CDR3 reads CASNGRGRRPQHF. The CDR3 bases are TGTGCCAGCAACGGTAGGGGGCGAAGGCCCCAGCATTTT.